The present T cell receptor beta chain was sequenced within a study of CDR3 diversity in severe acne. In TCRdb, the PCR reads were re-called with MiXCR into one record per CDR3 protein. The table shows 100,000 or so distinct CDR3 sequences, with roughly half occurring only once. The germline V gene encodes CDR1 KGHSH and CDR2 LQKENI. V lost 3 bases and J 4 bases, leaving 10 bases between the germline ends. This CDR3 region has 13 residues. The sample consisted of blood. The origin of this receptor is a male donor with acne. The chain links TRBV18 to TRBJ2-7; D unresolved. CDR3 sequence reads: CASSPGFSYEQYF. DNA of the CDR3: TGTGCCAGCTCACCGGGATTTTCGTACGAGCAGTACTTC.